The 13 T cell receptor beta chains below come from one sample, sequenced in a study of blood T cell repertoires in COVID-19. The repertoire was sequenced with immunoSEQ multiplex PCR; TCRdb's copy has only in-frame clones and lacks some. The profile shows about 180,000 clones, approximately 82% of them singletons. The sequenced sample was peripheral blood. Receptors originate from a woman older than 75 with active or convalescent COVID-19.

V is TRBV2 and J is TRBJ2-6, with no clear D. V lost 3 bases, J lost 0 bases, and 6 bases lay in between. The CDR3 contains 15 residues. The V gene's germline CDR1 is SNHLY and CDR2 FYNNEI. The CDR3 here is CASSEFSSGANVLTF. CDR3 DNA sequence: TGTGCCAGCAGTGAGTTTAGCTCTGGGGCCAACGTCCTGACTTTC.

Of note for this clone: Other DNA sequences from this sample encode an identical CDR3 as well. V and J are TRBV9 and TRBJ2-5; maybe TRBD2 (6 bases). V lost 0 bases and J 2 bases, leaving 11 bases between the germline ends. The CDR3 consists of 15 residues. Germline-derived CDR1 and CDR2 are SGDLS and YYNGEE. CDR3 sequence (DNA): TGTGCCAGCAGCGTAGGCCTAGCGCTACAAGAGACCCAGTACTTC. It is translated as CASSVGLALQETQYF.

This CDR3 reads CALYSRGNSPLHF. CDR3 bases: TGTGCCCTCTATTCTAGGGGTAATTCACCCCTCCACTTT. The V gene is TRBV21-1, the J gene TRBJ1-6; TRBD1 is the table's D call, not checked against the DNA. TRBV21-1 is a documented pseudogene. This CDR3 is built from 13 residues.

CDR3 protein: CASSFQGLYEQYF. DNA of the CDR3: TGTGCCAGCAGCTTCCAGGGGTTGTACGAGCAGTACTTC. This chain joins TRBV28 and TRBJ2-7, with TRBD1 as a possible D gene (6 bases). Trimming pared 6 bases from V and 4 bases from J, leaving 13 bases between. This CDR3 region has 13 residues. CDR1 is MDHEN and CDR2 is SYDVKM in the germline V gene.

The V gene is TRBV28, the J gene TRBJ1-1, with 9 bases aligning to TRBD1. Trimming removed 7 bases from V and 4 bases from J; junction bases left unmatched: 7. The CDR3 is 14 amino acids. Germline V lookup: CDR1 MDHEN, CDR2 SYDVKM. This CDR3 reads CASITGGAGTEAFF. DNA for the CDR3: TGTGCCAGCATAACAGGGGGCGCGGGCACTGAAGCTTTCTTT.

The rearrangement joins TRBV20-1 to TRBJ2-1; 10 bases fit TRBD2. Trimming at V came to 3 bases and at J to 4 bases, leaving 6 bases not matched to a gene. The CDR3 runs to 15 residues. The germline gives CDR1 DFQATT, CDR2 SNEGSKA (reference sequence). CDR3 coding DNA: TGCAGTGCTAGTCGAGCAGCGGGAGGGTACAATGAGCAGTTCTTC. It encodes CSASRAAGGYNEQFF.

CDR3 in amino acids: CASSLGAMGGTEAFF. The DNA for the CDR3 is TGTGCCAGCAGCTTGGGCGCTATGGGGGGCACTGAAGCTTTCTTT. V and J are TRBV5-4 and TRBJ1-1, with D tentatively TRBD1 (5 bases). V was pared by 0 bases and J by 4 bases, with 13 bases between. The CDR3 covers 15 residues. Germline CDR1 and CDR2: SGHNT and YYREEE (reference sequence). Full variable domain (remainder filled in from reference TRBV5-4 and TRBJ1-1): ETGVTQSPTHLIKTRGQQVTLRCSSQSGHNTVSWYQQALGQGPQFIFQYYREEENGRGNFPPRFSGLQFPNYSSELNVNALELDDSALYLCASSLGAMGGTEAFFGQGTRLTVV.

The chain recombines TRBV6-1 with TRBJ1-1; D gene unclear. The germline CDR1 and CDR2 sequences are MNHNS and SASEGT. The CDR3 consists of 13 residues. The ends were cut back, 2 bases at V and 1 base at J, with 5 bases in the middle. CDR3 loop: CASSEQANTEAFF. CDR3 DNA sequence: TGTGCCAGCAGTGAACAAGCGAACACTGAAGCTTTCTTT.

V usage is TRBV29-1 and J usage is TRBJ1-2; the match to TRBD1 covers 7 bases. This CDR3 has 15 residues. The V gene end was trimmed by 3 bases and the J gene end by 7 bases; junction bases not matched to a gene: 14. Germline lookup yields CDR1 SQVTM and CDR2 ANQGSEA. CDR3 nucleotide sequence: TGCAGCGTTGACCTCACAGGGGCGAATTCGGGTGGCTACACCTTC. Amino acid sequence: CSVDLTGANSGGYTF.

The chain uses TRBV7-9 and TRBJ1-1; TRBD1 matches 7 bases. Germline trimming cut 1 base from V and 10 bases from J; bases unmatched to any gene: 0. The CDR3 totals 11 residues. Germline assignment: CDR1 SEHNR and CDR2 FQNEAQ (reference sequence). For the CDR3, the DNA is TGTGCCAGCAGCTTAGGACAGGGAGCTTTCTTT. This encodes CASSLGQGAFF.

This clone was observed a handful of times. V usage is TRBV28 and J usage is TRBJ1-5; 7 bases line up with TRBD1. This CDR3 has 15 residues. J gave up 5 bases and V 7 bases, and 11 bases lay outside the gene matches. The germline CDR1 and CDR2 sequences are MDHEN and SYDVKM. The CDR3 coding sequence is TGTGCCAGCATTGATAGACAGGGAGGTTATCAGCCCCAGCATTTT. Residues: CASIDRQGGYQPQHF.

This chain connects TRBV7-8 to TRBJ2-1, with 9 bases aligning to TRBD2. The CDR3 length is 15 residues. CDR1 is SGHVS and CDR2 is FQNEAQ in the germline V gene. The trim removed 6 bases at V and 4 bases at J, leaving 7 bases unmatched. In DNA form, the CDR3 reads TGTGCCAGCAGAAGTAGCGGGAGAGGGTACAATGAGCAGTTCTTC. Its protein is CASRSSGRGYNEQFF.

CDR3 loop: CASSLGQGSGNSPLHF. The CDR3 DNA sequence: TGCGCCAGCAGCTTGGGGCAGGGGTCAGGGAATTCACCCCTCCACTTT. This chain connects TRBV5-1 to TRBJ1-6; tentative D call: TRBD1 (6 bases). The CDR3 totals 16 residues. Germline lookup yields CDR1 SGHRS and CDR2 YFSETQ. The V gene lost 0 bases and the J gene lost 7 bases, with 14 bases spanning the gap.